The entry below describes one T cell receptor beta chain. This CDR3 has 15 residues. The trim removed 4 bases at V and 7 bases at J, leaving 11 bases unmatched. The germline V gene has CDR1 SGHVS and CDR2 FQNEAQ. The data stem from a study of OX40 agonist ivuxolimab in advanced cancers. The method was immunoSEQ multiplex PCR; TCRdb's version includes in-frame clones alone and lacks a portion of them. The sample carries tens of thousands of clones, 75% to 90% recorded once. V and J are TRBV7-8 and TRBJ2-7; TRBD1 agrees at 9 bases. The starting material was CD4+ or CD8+ T cells sorted from blood, obtained in a trial of the OX40 agonist ivuxolimab. The receptor was isolated from an adult with an advanced solid tumor such as melanoma, head and neck, liver or kidney cancer. The CDR3 coding sequence is TGTGCCAGCAGCTCTCCTGGACAGGGGTTGAGGGAGCAGTACTTC. Protein product: CASSSPGQGLREQYF.